These 29 T cell receptor beta chains originate from one sample sequenced in a study of CD8 T cells in ankylosing spondylitis. TCRdb redid the calling of the 5' RACE reads with MiXCR, one entry per CDR3 protein. Of just over 300,000 distinct CDR3 sequences listed, less than 25% were seen once; the top ten hold about 3.5%. The source material was blood, either unsorted or a sorted T cell fraction (not recorded which). These receptors came from a female donor with ankylosing spondylitis or in good health (not recorded which).

This clonotype has at least ten counts. This chain links TRBV12-3 or TRBV12-4 with TRBJ2-5; D not certain. This CDR3 region has 17 residues. V dropped 4 bases and J dropped 5 bases, with 23 bases sitting between them. CDR3 in DNA: TGTGCCAGCAGTTCCCCCCGAGCTGCTTTCGCCGGGGAGACCCAGTACTTC. The encoded protein is CASSSPRAAFAGETQYF.

This clonotype occurred a few times. V usage is TRBV30 and J usage is TRBJ1-1; maybe TRBD1 (5 bases). Between the trimmed V and J ends, which lost 4 bases and 1 base, there was a span of 10 bases. This CDR3 is 13 amino acids long. Germline values: CDR1 GTSNPN, CDR2 SVGIG (reference sequence). The CDR3 DNA follows: TGTGCCTGGATTGGAGGGGCGAACACTGAAGCTTTCTTT. It encodes CAWIGGANTEAFF.

V gene TRBV12-3 or TRBV12-4 combines with J gene TRBJ1-5, with a weak D call TRBD1 (5 bases). CDR3 length: 14 amino acids. Trimming stripped 6 bases from V and 11 bases from J, with 20 bases between. The CDR3: CASRPGGPRAAQHF. DNA for the CDR3: TGTGCCAGCAGGCCGGGGGGTCCTCGTGCTGCCCAGCATTTT.

This clonotype was detected a few times. CDR3 region: CASSQGAPGNTIYF. In DNA, the CDR3 is TGTGCCAGCTCACAGGGGGCTCCTGGAAACACCATATATTTT. The chain is built from TRBV18 and TRBJ1-3, with 7 nucleotides matching TRBD1. V trimming: 4 bases; J trimming: 2 bases; junction bases outside the gene matches: 2. Germline V lookup: CDR1 KGHSH, CDR2 LQKENI. CDR3 length equals 14 residues. Full variable domain (rest looked up from reference TRBV18 and TRBJ1-3): NAGVMQNPRHLVRRRGQEARLRCSPMKGHSHVYWYRQLPEEGLKFMVYLQKENIIDESGMPKERFSAEFPKEGPSILRIQQVVRGDSAAYFCASSQGAPGNTIYFGEGSWLTVV.

The rearrangement joins TRBV10-1 to TRBJ1-2; perhaps TRBD1 as D (5 bases). V was cut by 2 bases and J by 8 bases, with 12 bases left in between. There are 13 residues in the CDR3. CDR1 is WNHNN and CDR2 is SYGVQD in the germline V gene (reference sequence). The CDR3 reads CASSEERGGGYTF. CDR3 nucleotide sequence: TGCGCCAGCAGTGAGGAAAGGGGTGGAGGCTACACCTTC.

The chain employs TRBV9 and TRBJ1-2, with D unclear. Trimming shortened V by 0 bases and J by 8 bases, and 17 bases separated the two germline ends. CDR3 length: 15 amino acids. Germline CDR1 reads SGDLS; CDR2 reads YYNGEE. The CDR3, as DNA: TGTGCCAGCAGCGTAGGAGGAATGACGACGGGGGGCTACACCTTC. Translated, it gives CASSVGGMTTGGYTF.

This clonotype showed up just a few times. The gene calls are TRBV9 and TRBJ1-2; no firm D call. CDR3 length: 12 residues. Germline V gene data show CDR1 as SGDLS and CDR2 as YYNGEE. V gave up 3 bases and J gave up 4 bases, with 7 bases separating them. CDR3 residues: CASSAISYGYTF. The CDR3 nucleotides are TGTGCCAGCAGCGCCATTTCCTATGGCTACACCTTC.

The genes are TRBV6-2 or TRBV6-3 and TRBJ1-1, with 8 bases fitting TRBD1. The CDR3 consists of 17 residues. V was pared by 5 bases and J by 1 base, with 12 bases of the junction left unmatched. Germline V CDR1 and CDR2: MNHEY, SVGEGT. The CDR3 is CASSPLPRGRWNTEAFF. Written as DNA, the CDR3 is TGTGCCAGCAGTCCTCTCCCCAGGGGGCGGTGGAACACTGAAGCTTTCTTT.

The sample holds a few counts of this clonotype. The gene calls are TRBV9 and TRBJ2-2, with 10 bases fitting TRBD1. This CDR3 has 16 residues. The V gene's germline CDR1 is SGDLS and CDR2 YYNGEE. V shed 4 bases and J 6 bases; nucleotides not matched to a gene: 9. The CDR3 sequence is CASSTRQGAVSGELFF. CDR3 nucleotide sequence: TGTGCCAGCAGCACACGACAGGGGGCGGTATCCGGGGAGCTGTTTTTT. The full variable domain, its missing parts supplied by reference TRBV9 and TRBJ2-2, is DSGVTQTPKHLITATGQRVTLRCSPRSGDLSVYWYQQSLDQGLQFLIQYYNGEERAKGNILERFSAQQFPDLHSELNLSSLELGDSALYFCASSTRQGAVSGELFFGEGSRLTVL.

This clonotype has more than one count but fewer than ten. This rearrangement joins TRBV12-3 or TRBV12-4 to TRBJ2-5, with D perhaps matching TRBD1 or TRBD2 (5 bases each). V lost 1 base and J lost 1, with 16 bases in between. The CDR3 runs to 17 residues. The CDR3, as DNA: TGTGCCAGCAGTTTAGGGCCGGGACGGACACCCCAAGAGACCCAGTACTTC. Translation: CASSLGPGRTPQETQYF.

The rearrangement joins TRBV7-9 to TRBJ2-1; TRBD2 agrees at 11 bases. This CDR3 contains 16 residues. Germline CDR1 and CDR2: SEHNR and FQNEAQ (reference sequence). After removal of 5 bases from V and 7 bases from J, the junction contained 10 bases not matched to a gene. The DNA for the CDR3 is TGTGCCAGCAGCCTCCCTCTAGCGGGAGGCGGGAATGAGCAGTTCTTC. Translating gives CASSLPLAGGGNEQFF.

The V gene is TRBV12-3 or TRBV12-4, the J gene TRBJ2-1; D may be TRBD1 (6 bases). V gave up 6 bases and J gave up 4 bases, with 19 bases separating them. This CDR3 is built from 16 residues. DNA for the CDR3: TGTGCCAGCAGCAGCCCCTCGGGACAAATATACAATGAGCAGTTCTTC. It specifies CASSSPSGQIYNEQFF.

The sample holds many counts of this clonotype. The chain links TRBV5-6 to TRBJ1-2, with a possible D match to TRBD1 (6 bases). Germline loops: CDR1 SGHDT, CDR2 YYEEEE. This CDR3 comprises 15 residues. V gave up 1 base and J gave up 6 bases, with 16 bases separating them. The chain's CDR3 is CASSLNGGPVHGYTF. CDR3 coding DNA: TGTGCCAGCAGCTTGAACGGGGGGCCCGTGCATGGCTACACCTTC.

This clonotype was detected only a few times. The chain combines TRBV7-2 with TRBJ1-2, with a possible D match to TRBD1 (6 bases). V lost 2 bases, J lost 8 bases, and 12 bases lay in between. This CDR3 spans 13 amino acids. The germline gives CDR1 SGHTA, CDR2 FQGNSA. The CDR3 reads CASSLRNREGYTF. The CDR3 region has the DNA TGTGCCAGCAGCTTACGGAACAGGGAGGGCTACACCTTC.

J is TRBJ2-2 and V is TRBV5-1; 8 bases align to TRBD2. The CDR3 runs to 14 residues. Unmatched junction bases numbered 2, after V lost 1 base and J lost 6 bases. The germline gives CDR1 SGHRS, CDR2 YFSETQ. CDR3 sequence (DNA): TGCGCCAGCAGCTTGAGCGGGAGACCCGGGGAGCTGTTTTTT. Its translation is CASSLSGRPGELFF.

The genes are TRBV10-3 and TRBJ2-1, with 8 bases aligning to TRBD2. This CDR3 comprises 16 residues. With V trimmed by 3 bases and J by 1 base, 5 bases remained unmatched. Germline assignment: CDR1 ENHRY and CDR2 SYGVKD. The CDR3 DNA sequence: TGTGCCATCAGTGACTCTAGCGGGCTTTCCTACAATGAGCAGTTCTTC. This gives the protein CAISDSSGLSYNEQFF.

There are a few counts of this clonotype. This chain links TRBV29-1 with TRBJ2-5, with D tentatively TRBD1 (6 bases). CDR1 is SQVTM, CDR2 ANQGSEA, per germline. The length of the CDR3 is 12 residues. V dropped 5 bases and J dropped 0 bases, with 7 bases sitting between them. CDR3 residues: CSVNRDQETQYF. CDR3 coding DNA: TGCAGCGTTAACAGGGACCAAGAGACCCAGTACTTC.

This sequence joins TRBV2 and TRBJ2-7, with D possibly matching TRBD1 (6 bases). The CDR3 runs to 15 residues. Trimming shortened V by 3 bases and J by 4 bases, and 16 bases separated the two germline ends. Germline assignment: CDR1 SNHLY and CDR2 FYNNEI. The DNA for the CDR3 is TGTGCCAGCAGTGAGACGGGACAACTACAATACGAGCAGTACTTC. This gives the protein CASSETGQLQYEQYF.

The genes are TRBV20-1 and TRBJ2-2; possible D gene TRBD1, 6 bases. CDR3 size: 15 residues. The V end lost 0 bases, the J end lost 3 bases, and 11 bases lay between the germline ends. Germline loops: CDR1 DFQATT, CDR2 SNEGSKA (reference sequence). This chain's CDR3 is CSARDYRADTGELFF. DNA for the CDR3: TGCAGTGCTAGAGATTACAGGGCGGACACCGGGGAGCTGTTTTTT.

The rearrangement links TRBV5-6 to TRBJ2-3; 10 bases line up with TRBD2. The CDR3 extends over 16 amino acids. V dropped 3 bases and J dropped 4; count of bases not matched to a gene: 8. Germline V gene sequence: CDR1 SGHDT, CDR2 YYEEEE. CDR3 in amino acids: CASSSPSGSRADTQYF. CDR3 DNA: TGTGCCAGCAGCTCCCCTAGCGGGAGCCGGGCAGATACGCAGTATTTT.

The sample holds a few counts of this clonotype. This chain joins TRBV29-1 and TRBJ2-5, with D perhaps TRBD2 (6 bases). The V gene lost 6 bases and the J gene lost 7 bases, with 18 bases spanning the gap. This CDR3 is built from 13 residues. From germline, CDR1 is SQVTM and CDR2 ANQGSEA. The CDR3 loop is CSVAGLFKATQYF. The CDR3 coding sequence is TGCAGCGTCGCTGGACTATTCAAAGCGACCCAGTACTTC.

Many counts were recorded for this clonotype. This rearrangement joins TRBV20-1 to TRBJ2-1, with D unclear. The CDR3 loop spans 20 amino acids. V shed 3 bases and J shed 0 bases, with 27 bases lying between them. Germline assignment: CDR1 DFQATT and CDR2 SNEGSKA (reference sequence). The CDR3 region has the DNA TGCAGTGCTAGCCCTACCGCCAAGGCAGTATTATTTAGCTCCTACAATGAGCAGTTCTTC. It is translated as CSASPTAKAVLFSSYNEQFF.

This clonotype was found a few times. The CDR3 DNA follows: TGTGCCAGCAAGATTCAAAGTGGGACTGAAGCTTTCTTT. This encodes CASKIQSGTEAFF. The V gene is TRBV28, the J gene TRBJ1-1; D call uncertain. V was shortened by 7 bases and J by 5 bases, with 14 bases between the two germline ends. CDR3 length: 13 residues. CDR1 is MDHEN, CDR2 SYDVKM, per germline.

This clonotype was seen once. The chain has TRBV7-2 and TRBJ2-1, with TRBD1 as a possible D gene (5 bases). Looked up from germline, CDR1 is SGHTA and CDR2 is FQGNSA. Trimming left V 4 bases short and J 3 bases short, with 13 bases between. The CDR3 runs to 15 residues. The CDR3: CASSSVARDYNEQFF. DNA of the CDR3: TGTGCCAGCAGCTCGGTGGCCAGGGACTACAATGAGCAGTTCTTC. Full variable domain (missing parts from reference TRBV7-2 and TRBJ2-1): GAGVSQSPSNKVTEKGKDVELRCDPISGHTALYWYRQSLGQGLEFLIYFQGNSAPDKSGLPSDRFSAERTGGSVSTLTIQRTQQEDSAVYLCASSSVARDYNEQFFGPGTRLTVL.

This clonotype was detected ten times or more. CDR3 region: CSAGTGTLEQYF. For the CDR3, the DNA is TGCAGCGCCGGGACAGGGACACTCGAGCAGTACTTC. The chain employs TRBV29-1 and TRBJ2-7, with 9 nucleotides matching TRBD1. The ends lost 7 bases at V and 6 bases at J; junction bases unmatched: 7. This CDR3 has 12 residues. CDR1 and CDR2 (germline): SQVTM, ANQGSEA.

This clonotype was seen many times. This chain links TRBV5-5 with TRBJ2-5; 7 bases fit TRBD1. The germline V gene encodes CDR1 SGHKS and CDR2 YYEKEE (reference sequence). This CDR3 region has 14 residues. V lost 1 base and J lost 1; bases outside the gene matches: 1. The CDR3 region is CASSLRTGQETQYF. The CDR3 nucleotides are TGTGCCAGCAGCTTGAGGACAGGCCAAGAGACCCAGTACTTC.

This clonotype has ten or more counts. The chain links TRBV18 to TRBJ1-1; a possible D gene is TRBD1 (5 bases). Trimming stripped 6 bases from V and 5 bases from J, with 13 bases between. Germline V gene data show CDR1 as KGHSH and CDR2 as LQKENI. CDR3 length: 13 residues. In nucleotides, the CDR3 is TGTGCCAGCTCGCGGGACTTCGGGACTGAAGCTTTCTTT. This sequence encodes CASSRDFGTEAFF.

The chain uses TRBV11-2 and TRBJ1-4; D is undetermined. Deletions cut 5 bases from V and 3 bases from J, with 13 bases between. Germline-derived CDR1 and CDR2 are SGHAT and FQNNGV. The CDR3 contains 15 residues. The CDR3 loop reads CASSPDGRSNEKLFF. CDR3 sequence (DNA): TGTGCCAGCAGCCCAGACGGCAGATCTAATGAAAAACTGTTTTTT. Combining the CDR3 with reference TRBV11-2 and TRBJ1-4 gives the whole variable domain EAGVAQSPRYKIIEKRQSVAFWCNPISGHATLYWYQQILGQGPKLLIQFQNNGVVDDSQLPKDRFSAERLKGVDSTLKIQPAKLEDSAVYLCASSPDGRSNEKLFFGSGTQLSVL.

Ten or more counts support this clonotype. V gene TRBV29-1 combines with J gene TRBJ2-3; no reliable D call. This CDR3 comprises 12 residues. Trimming pared 3 bases from V and 6 bases from J, leaving 10 bases between. Germline V gives CDR1 SQVTM, CDR2 ANQGSEA. CDR3 DNA: TGCAGCGTTGATGGAGTCGGGGATACGCAGTATTTT. Protein: CSVDGVGDTQYF.